This T cell receptor beta chain was profiled in a study of blood T cell repertoires in COVID-19. About the study: Spain, Italy and the United States supplied samples that represented acute and convalescent COVID-19. Sources were T cells, B-cell-depleted T cells, or PBMCs; the material itself was cDNA or gDNA.

Looked up from germline, CDR1 is SEHNR and CDR2 is FQNEAQ (reference sequence). V shed 5 bases and J 1 base; nucleotides not matched to a gene: 3. The CDR3 is 16 residues long. This clone is a singleton in its sample. Produced via immunoSEQ multiplex PCR; TCRdb's table is partial and in-frame only. The sample includes fewer than 40,000 clones, about 80% of them seen just once. The receptor comes from a man aged 55-75 years with active COVID-19. V is TRBV7-9 and J is TRBJ2-3; 13 bases fit TRBD2. The source material was peripheral blood. This CDR3 reads CASSHGTSGGTDTQYF. DNA for the CDR3: TGTGCCAGCAGCCACGGGACTAGCGGGGGCACAGATACGCAGTATTTT.